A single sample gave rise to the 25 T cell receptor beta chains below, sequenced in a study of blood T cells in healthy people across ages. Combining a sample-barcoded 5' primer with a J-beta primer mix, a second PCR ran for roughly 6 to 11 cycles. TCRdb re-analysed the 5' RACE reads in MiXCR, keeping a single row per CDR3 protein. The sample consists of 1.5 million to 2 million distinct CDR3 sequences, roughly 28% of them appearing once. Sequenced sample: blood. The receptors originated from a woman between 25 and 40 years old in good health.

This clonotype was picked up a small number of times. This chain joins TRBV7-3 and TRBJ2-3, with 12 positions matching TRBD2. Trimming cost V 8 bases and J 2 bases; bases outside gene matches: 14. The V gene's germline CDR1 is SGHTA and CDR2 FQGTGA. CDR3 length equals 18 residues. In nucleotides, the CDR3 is TGTGCCAGCGTCCCAGCCACGGGACTAGCGGGCCTCACAGATACGCAGTATTTT. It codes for CASVPATGLAGLTDTQYF.

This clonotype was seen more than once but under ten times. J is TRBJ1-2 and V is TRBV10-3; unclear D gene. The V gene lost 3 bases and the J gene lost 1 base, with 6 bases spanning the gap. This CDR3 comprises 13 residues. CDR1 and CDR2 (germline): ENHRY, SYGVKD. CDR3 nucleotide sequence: TGTGCCATCAGTGACAGCAATAACTATGGCTACACCTTC. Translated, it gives CAISDSNNYGYTF.

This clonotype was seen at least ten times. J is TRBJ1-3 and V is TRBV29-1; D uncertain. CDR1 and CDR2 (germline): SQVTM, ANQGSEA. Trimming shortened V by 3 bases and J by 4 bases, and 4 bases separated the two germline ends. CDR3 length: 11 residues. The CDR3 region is CSVDTGNTIYF. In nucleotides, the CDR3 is TGCAGCGTTGATACGGGAAACACCATATATTTT.

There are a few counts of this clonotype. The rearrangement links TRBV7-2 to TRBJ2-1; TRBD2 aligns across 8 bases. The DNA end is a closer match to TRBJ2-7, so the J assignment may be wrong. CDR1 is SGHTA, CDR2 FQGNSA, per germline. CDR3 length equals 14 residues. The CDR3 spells CASSFSGDYNEQYF. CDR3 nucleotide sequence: TGTGCCAGCAGCTTTAGCGGGGACTACAATGAGCAGTACTTC.

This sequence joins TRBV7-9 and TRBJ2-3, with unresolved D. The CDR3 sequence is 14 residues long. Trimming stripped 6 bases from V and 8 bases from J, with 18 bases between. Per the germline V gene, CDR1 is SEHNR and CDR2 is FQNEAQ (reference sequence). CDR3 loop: CASRPSSPSVTQYF. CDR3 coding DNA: TGTGCCAGCAGACCCTCCTCCCCTAGTGTTACGCAGTATTTT.

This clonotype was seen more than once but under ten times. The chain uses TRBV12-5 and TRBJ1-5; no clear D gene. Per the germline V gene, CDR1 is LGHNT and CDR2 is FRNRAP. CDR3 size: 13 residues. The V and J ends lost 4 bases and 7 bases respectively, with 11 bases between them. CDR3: CASGSSPDQPQHF. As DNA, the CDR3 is TGTGCTAGTGGTTCCTCACCGGACCAGCCCCAGCATTTT.

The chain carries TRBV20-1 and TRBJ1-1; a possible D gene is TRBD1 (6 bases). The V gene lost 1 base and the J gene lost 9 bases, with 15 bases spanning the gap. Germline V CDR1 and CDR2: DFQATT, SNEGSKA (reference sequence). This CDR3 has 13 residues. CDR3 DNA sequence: TGCAGTGCTAGAGGGGACAAGAGTGTTCAAGCTTTCTTT. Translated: CSARGDKSVQAFF.

The CDR3 reads CAISESSAGEETQYF. CDR3 nucleotides: TGTGCCATCAGTGAGTCATCGGCGGGAGAGGAGACCCAGTACTTC. The rearrangement joins TRBV10-3 to TRBJ2-5; 7 nucleotides align to TRBD2. The CDR3 totals 15 residues. Germline CDR1 is ENHRY and CDR2 is SYGVKD. V trimming: 0 bases; J trimming: 5 bases; junction bases outside the gene matches: 6.

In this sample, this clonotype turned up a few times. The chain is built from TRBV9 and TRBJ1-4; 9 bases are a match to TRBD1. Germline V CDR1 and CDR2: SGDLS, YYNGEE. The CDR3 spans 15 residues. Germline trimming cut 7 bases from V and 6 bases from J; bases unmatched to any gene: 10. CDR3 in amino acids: CASAQDWTGDEKLFF. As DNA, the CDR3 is TGTGCCAGCGCTCAGGACTGGACAGGGGATGAAAAACTGTTTTTT.

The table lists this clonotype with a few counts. CDR3 bases: TGCAGTGCTCCGGACAGGACTAGCACAGATACGCAGTATTTT. Translation gives CSAPDRTSTDTQYF. The genes are TRBV20-1 and TRBJ2-3; 7 bases map to TRBD1. The CDR3 length is 14 residues. Germline values: CDR1 DFQATT, CDR2 SNEGSKA (reference sequence). V lost 5 bases and J lost 0; bases outside the gene matches: 5.

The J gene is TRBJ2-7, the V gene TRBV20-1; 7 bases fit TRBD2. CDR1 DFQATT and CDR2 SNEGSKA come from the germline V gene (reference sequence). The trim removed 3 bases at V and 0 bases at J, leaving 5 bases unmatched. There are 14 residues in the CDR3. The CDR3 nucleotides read TGCAGTGCTAGTCGAGCGGGAAGCTCCTACGAGCAGTACTTC. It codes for CSASRAGSSYEQYF.

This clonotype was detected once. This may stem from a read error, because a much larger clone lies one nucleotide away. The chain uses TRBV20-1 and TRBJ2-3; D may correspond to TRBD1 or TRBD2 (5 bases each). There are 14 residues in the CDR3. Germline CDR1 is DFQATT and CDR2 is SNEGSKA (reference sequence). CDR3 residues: CSARPGTVTDAQYF. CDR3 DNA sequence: TGCAGTGCTAGACCAGGGACCGTCACAGATGCGCAGTATTTT.

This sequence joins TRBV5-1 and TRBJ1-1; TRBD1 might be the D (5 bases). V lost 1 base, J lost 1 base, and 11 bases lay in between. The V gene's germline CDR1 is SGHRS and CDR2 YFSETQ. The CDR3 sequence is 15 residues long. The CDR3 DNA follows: TGCGCCAGCAGCTTGTCTCCTACAGGGAACACTGAAGCTTTCTTT. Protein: CASSLSPTGNTEAFF.

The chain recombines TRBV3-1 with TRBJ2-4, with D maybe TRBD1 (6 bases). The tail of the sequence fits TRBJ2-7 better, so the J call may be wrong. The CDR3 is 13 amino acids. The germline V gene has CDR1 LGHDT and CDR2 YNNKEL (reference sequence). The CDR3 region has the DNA TGTGCCAGCAGCCCAAGGGGGACCGACGAGCAGTACTTC. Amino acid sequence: CASSPRGTDEQYF.

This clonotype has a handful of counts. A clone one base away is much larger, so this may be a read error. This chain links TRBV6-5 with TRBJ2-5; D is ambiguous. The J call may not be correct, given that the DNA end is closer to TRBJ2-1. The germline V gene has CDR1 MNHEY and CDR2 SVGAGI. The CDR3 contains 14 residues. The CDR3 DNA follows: TGTGCCAGCAGTCCCAGACGTTCCAAAGAGACCCAGTTCTTC. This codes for CASSPRRSKETQFF.

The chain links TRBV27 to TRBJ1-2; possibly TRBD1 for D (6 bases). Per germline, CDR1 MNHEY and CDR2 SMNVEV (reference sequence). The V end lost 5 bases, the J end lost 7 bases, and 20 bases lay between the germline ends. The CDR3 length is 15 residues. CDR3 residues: CASSPQGFRISGYTF. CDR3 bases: TGTGCCAGCAGTCCACAGGGATTCCGAATAAGTGGCTACACCTTC.

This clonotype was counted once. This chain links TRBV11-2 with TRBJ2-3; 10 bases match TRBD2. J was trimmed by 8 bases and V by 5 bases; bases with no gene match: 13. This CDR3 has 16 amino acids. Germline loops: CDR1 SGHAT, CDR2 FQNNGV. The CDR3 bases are TGTGCCAGCAGCCCCCCGGGGAGCGGGAGGGCGCGTACGCAGTATTTT. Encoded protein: CASSPPGSGRARTQYF.

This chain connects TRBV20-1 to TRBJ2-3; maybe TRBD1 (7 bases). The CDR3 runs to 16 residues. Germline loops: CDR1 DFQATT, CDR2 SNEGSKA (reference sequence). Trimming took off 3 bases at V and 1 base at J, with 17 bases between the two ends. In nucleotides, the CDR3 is TGCAGTGCTAGGGATGGGGCGGGGACAGGCACAGATACGCAGTATTTT. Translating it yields CSARDGAGTGTDTQYF.

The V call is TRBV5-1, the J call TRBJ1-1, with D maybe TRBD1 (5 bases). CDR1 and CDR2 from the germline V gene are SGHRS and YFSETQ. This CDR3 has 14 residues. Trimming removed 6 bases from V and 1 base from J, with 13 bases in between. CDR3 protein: CASTSLGGNTEAFF. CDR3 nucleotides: TGCGCCAGCACCTCGTTGGGGGGGAACACTGAAGCTTTCTTT.

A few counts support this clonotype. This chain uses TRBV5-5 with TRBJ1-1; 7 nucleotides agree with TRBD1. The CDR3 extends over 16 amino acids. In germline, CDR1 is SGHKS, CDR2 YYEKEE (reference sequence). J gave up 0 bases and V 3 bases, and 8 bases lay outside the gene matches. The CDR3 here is CASSWVIGTVNTEAFF. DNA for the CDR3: TGTGCCAGCAGCTGGGTTATTGGGACAGTGAACACTGAAGCTTTCTTT.

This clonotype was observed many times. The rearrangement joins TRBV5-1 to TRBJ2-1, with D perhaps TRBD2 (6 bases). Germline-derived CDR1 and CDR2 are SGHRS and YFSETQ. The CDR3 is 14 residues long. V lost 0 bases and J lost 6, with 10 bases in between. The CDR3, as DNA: TGCGCCAGCAGCTTGGAAGGTAGCGGCAATGAGCAGTTCTTC. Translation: CASSLEGSGNEQFF.

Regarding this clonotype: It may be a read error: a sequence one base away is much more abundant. The CDR3 DNA reads TGTGCCAGCAGTTCGAGACAGGGGTGCATAATGAAGACCCAGTACTTC. It is translated as CASSSRQGCIMKTQYF. This rearrangement joins TRBV28 to TRBJ2-5; 8 nucleotides line up with TRBD1. In germline, CDR1 is MDHEN, CDR2 SYDVKM. The CDR3 consists of 16 residues. J was trimmed by 6 bases and V by 4 bases; bases with no gene match: 13.

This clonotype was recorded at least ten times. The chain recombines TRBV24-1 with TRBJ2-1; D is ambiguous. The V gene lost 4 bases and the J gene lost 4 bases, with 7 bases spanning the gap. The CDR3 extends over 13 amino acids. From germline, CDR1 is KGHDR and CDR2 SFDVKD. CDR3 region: CATSDNQYNEQFF. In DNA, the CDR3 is TGTGCCACCAGTGACAATCAGTACAATGAGCAGTTCTTC.

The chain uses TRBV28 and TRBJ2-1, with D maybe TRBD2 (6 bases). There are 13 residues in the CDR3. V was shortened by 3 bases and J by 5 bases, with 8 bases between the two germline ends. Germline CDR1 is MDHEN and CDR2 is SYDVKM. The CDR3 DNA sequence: TGTGCCAGCAGTTTTACTAGCAACAATGAGCAGTTCTTC. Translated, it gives CASSFTSNNEQFF.

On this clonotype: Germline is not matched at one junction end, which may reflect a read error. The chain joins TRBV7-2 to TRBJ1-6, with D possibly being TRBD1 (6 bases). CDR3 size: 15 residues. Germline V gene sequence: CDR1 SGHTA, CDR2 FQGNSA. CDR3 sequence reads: CASSLVSGDNSPLHF. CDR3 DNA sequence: TGTGCCAGCAGCTTAGTTTCAGGGGATAATTCACCTCTCCACTTT.